This note documents a single TCR beta chain sequence. Antigen specificity is unknown. The sample originates from a study of metastatic and nonmetastatic thyroid tumors. Study at large: Patients with malignant and benign thyroid disease provided blood and tumor or nodule tissue, whose repertoires were compared.

Study results and limitations: As reported, TCR beta diversity in blood and tumor was significantly higher in malignant thyroid tumors than in benign nodules.

Thyroid surgery took place with no prior treatment in any patient. Germline lookup yields CDR1 SGHKS and CDR2 YYEKEE (reference sequence). CDR3 size: 16 residues. The V end was cut by 2 bases, the J end by 0 bases, with 12 bases between. Original data processing: Construction of a distant-metastasis classifier for papillary thyroid cancer relied on CDR3 differences across clinicopathological groups. TCRdb redid the clone calls on the PCR reads using MiXCR. These V and J calls originate from TCRdb's pipeline instead of the authors' own analysis. Counted here are 25,000 to 35,000 clones, about 15% occurring once; the ten biggest clones make up under 5%.

The source is a female donor with papillary thyroid cancer or a benign thyroid nodule (not recorded which). Some clones in this sample may be carry-over from other donors' samples. J is TRBJ1-5 and V is TRBV5-5; no clear D. Sequences were obtained from blood. In nucleotides, the CDR3 is TGTGCCAGCAGCTTTTTGCCGATCTATAGCAATCAGCCCCAGCATTTT. Amino acid sequence: CASSFLPIYSNQPQHF.